The 8 T cell receptor beta chains reported below all come from one sample, sequenced in a study of control samples from healthy donors and cancer patients. Some clones are missing from TCRdb's copy, which holds only in-frame ones; the method was immunoSEQ multiplex PCR. The sample shows around 180,000 clones, around nine tenths of them seen only once. Sequencing was done on a sample of blood. The receptors were sampled from a woman aged 30 to 39 in good health.

Here the CDR3 DNA reads TGTGCCAGCAGTTTAGCAGCAGGAGTCGGCAATCAGCCCCAGCATTTT. Encoded protein: CASSLAAGVGNQPQHF. The chain links TRBV28 to TRBJ1-5, with D unresolved. Trimming took 2 bases from V and 2 from J, leaving 13 bases between them. This CDR3 region has 16 residues. The germline CDR1 and CDR2 sequences are MDHEN and SYDVKM.

This clone has a single count. The V gene is TRBV9, the J gene TRBJ2-1; 7 bases map to TRBD1. The CDR3 runs 16 residues. V shed 3 bases, J shed 7 bases, and the junction held 13 bases outside the gene matches. Germline assignment: CDR1 SGDLS and CDR2 YYNGEE. CDR3 nucleotides: TGTGCCAGCAGCGGCGGAACGGGACAGTCTTTTAATGAGCAGTTCTTC. The encoded protein is CASSGGTGQSFNEQFF.

The chain recombines TRBV5-4 with TRBJ2-1; the D gene is possibly TRBD2 (6 bases). The CDR3 has 12 amino acids. Germline assignment: CDR1 SGHNT and CDR2 YYREEE (reference sequence). The V end was cut by 0 bases, the J end by 9 bases, with 7 bases between. The CDR3 loop is CASSLDSGEQFF. The CDR3 region has the DNA TGTGCCAGCAGCTTGGATAGCGGTGAGCAGTTCTTC.

The V call is TRBV9, the J call TRBJ2-5; possibly TRBD2 for D (6 bases). Germline values: CDR1 SGDLS, CDR2 YYNGEE. V dropped 4 bases and J dropped 2 bases, with 12 bases sitting between them. The CDR3 has 14 residues. The CDR3 nucleotides read TGTGCCAGCAGCCAAGGTGGGGGGCAAGAGACCCAGTACTTC. It encodes CASSQGGGQETQYF.

This chain connects TRBV9 to TRBJ2-5; 12 bases match TRBD2. This CDR3 comprises 17 residues. V shed 0 bases, J shed 5 bases, and the junction held 8 bases outside the gene matches. CDR1 and CDR2 (germline): SGDLS, YYNGEE. The CDR3 region has the DNA TGTGCCAGCAGCGTAGCGACTAGCGGGAGAGGGGAGGAGACCCAGTACTTC. This codes for CASSVATSGRGEETQYF.

The CDR3 bases are TGCGCCAGCAGCTTGGATTTTTTGGGGCGGGAAACTGAAGCTTTCTTT. Translation gives CASSLDFLGRETEAFF. The rearrangement uses TRBV5-1 and TRBJ1-1, with D possibly TRBD1 on 5 matching bases. The V gene lost 0 bases and the J gene lost 5 bases, with 17 bases spanning the gap. The CDR3 contains 16 residues. Germline lookup yields CDR1 SGHRS and CDR2 YFSETQ.

V gene TRBV19 combines with J gene TRBJ2-1; 11 bases agree with TRBD2. There are 18 residues in the CDR3. With V trimmed by 4 bases and J by 5 bases, 13 bases remained unmatched. Germline V gives CDR1 LNHDA, CDR2 SQIVND (reference sequence). In DNA, the CDR3 is TGTGCCAGTAGTAGACCTCCCTTAGCGGGAGGGGGGAACAATGAGCAGTTCTTC. This encodes CASSRPPLAGGGNNEQFF.

A remark on this clone: Other DNA sequences in the same sample also yield this CDR3. The CDR3 reads CASTLGQGNTEAFF. CDR3 coding DNA: TGTGCCAGTACCCTGGGACAGGGTAACACTGAAGCTTTCTTT. This chain links TRBV19 with TRBJ1-1; 9 bases fit TRBD1. The germline V gene has CDR1 LNHDA and CDR2 SQIVND (reference sequence). Trimming removed 7 bases from V and 2 bases from J; junction bases left unmatched: 5. This CDR3 has 14 amino acids.